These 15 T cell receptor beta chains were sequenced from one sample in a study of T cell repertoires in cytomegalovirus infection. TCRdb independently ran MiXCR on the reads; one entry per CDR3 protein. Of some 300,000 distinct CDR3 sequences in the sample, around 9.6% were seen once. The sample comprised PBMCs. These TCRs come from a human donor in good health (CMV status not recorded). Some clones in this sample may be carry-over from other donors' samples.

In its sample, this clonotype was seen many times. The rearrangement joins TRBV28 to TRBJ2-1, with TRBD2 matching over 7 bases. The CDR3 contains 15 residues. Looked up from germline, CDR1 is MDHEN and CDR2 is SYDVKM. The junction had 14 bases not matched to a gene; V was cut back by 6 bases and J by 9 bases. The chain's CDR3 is CASSHTGGSDSEQFF. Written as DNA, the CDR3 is TGTGCCAGCAGCCATACGGGCGGGAGCGACAGTGAGCAGTTCTTC.

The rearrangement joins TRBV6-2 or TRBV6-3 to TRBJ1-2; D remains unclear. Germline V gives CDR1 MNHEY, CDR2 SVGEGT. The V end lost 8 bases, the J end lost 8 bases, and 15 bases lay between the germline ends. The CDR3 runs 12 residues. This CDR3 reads CASGVRPGGYTF. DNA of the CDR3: TGTGCCAGCGGGGTGCGGCCCGGCGGCTACACCTTC.

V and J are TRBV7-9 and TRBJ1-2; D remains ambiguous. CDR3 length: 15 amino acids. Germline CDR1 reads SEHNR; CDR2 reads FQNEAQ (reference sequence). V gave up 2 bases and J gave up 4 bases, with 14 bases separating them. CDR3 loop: CASSLTGIGVYGYTF. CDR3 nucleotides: TGTGCCAGCAGCTTAACGGGGATAGGAGTCTATGGCTACACCTTC.

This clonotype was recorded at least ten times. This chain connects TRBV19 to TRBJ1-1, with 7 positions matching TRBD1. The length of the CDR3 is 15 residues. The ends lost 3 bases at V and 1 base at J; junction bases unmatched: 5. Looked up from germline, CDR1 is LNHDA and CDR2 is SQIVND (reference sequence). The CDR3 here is CASSINEGANTEAFF. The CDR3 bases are TGTGCCAGTAGTATTAACGAGGGGGCGAACACTGAAGCTTTCTTT.

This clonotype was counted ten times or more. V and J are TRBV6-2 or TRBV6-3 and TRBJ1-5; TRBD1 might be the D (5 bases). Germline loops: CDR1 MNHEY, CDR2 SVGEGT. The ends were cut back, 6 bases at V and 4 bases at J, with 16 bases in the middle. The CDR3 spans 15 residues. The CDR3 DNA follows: TGTGCCAGCAGCCGGGACCTCTTCGCAAATCAGCCCCAGCATTTT. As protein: CASSRDLFANQPQHF.

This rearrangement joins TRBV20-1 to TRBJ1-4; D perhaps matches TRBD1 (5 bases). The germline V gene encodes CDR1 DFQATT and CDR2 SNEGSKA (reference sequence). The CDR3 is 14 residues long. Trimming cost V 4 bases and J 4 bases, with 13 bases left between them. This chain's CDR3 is CSATRRGVNEKLFF. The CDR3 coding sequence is TGCAGTGCTACCCGTAGGGGAGTTAATGAAAAACTGTTTTTT.

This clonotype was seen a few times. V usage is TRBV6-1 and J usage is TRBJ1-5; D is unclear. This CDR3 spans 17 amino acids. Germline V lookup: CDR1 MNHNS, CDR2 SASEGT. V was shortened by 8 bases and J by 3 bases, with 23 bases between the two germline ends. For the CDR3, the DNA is TGTGCCAGCTTCGGAGGTTACCTCGAAACTTTCAATCAGCCCCAGCATTTT. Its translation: CASFGGYLETFNQPQHF.

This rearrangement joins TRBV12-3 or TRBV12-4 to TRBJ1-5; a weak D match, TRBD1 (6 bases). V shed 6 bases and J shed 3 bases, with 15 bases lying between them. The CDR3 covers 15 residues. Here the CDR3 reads CASSWGPAFNQPQHF. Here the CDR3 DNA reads TGTGCCAGCAGCTGGGGGCCAGCCTTCAATCAGCCCCAGCATTTT.

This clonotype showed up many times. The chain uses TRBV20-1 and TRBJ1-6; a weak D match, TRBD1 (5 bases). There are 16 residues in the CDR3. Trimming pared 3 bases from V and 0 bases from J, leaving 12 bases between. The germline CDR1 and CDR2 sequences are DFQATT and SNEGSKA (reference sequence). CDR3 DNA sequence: TGCAGTGCTAGTGGGGGAGAGCTCTCCTATAATTCACCCCTCCACTTT. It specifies CSASGGELSYNSPLHF.

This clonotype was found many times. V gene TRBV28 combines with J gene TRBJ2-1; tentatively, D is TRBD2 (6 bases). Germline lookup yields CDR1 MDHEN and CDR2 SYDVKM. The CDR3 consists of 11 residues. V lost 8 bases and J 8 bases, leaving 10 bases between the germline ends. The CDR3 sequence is CASRDFDEQFF. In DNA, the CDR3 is TGTGCCAGCCGGGACTTCGATGAGCAGTTCTTC.

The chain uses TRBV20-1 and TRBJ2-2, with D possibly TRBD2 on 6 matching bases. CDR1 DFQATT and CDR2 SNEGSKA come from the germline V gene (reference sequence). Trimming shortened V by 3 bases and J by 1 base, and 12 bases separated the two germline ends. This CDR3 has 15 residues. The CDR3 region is CSASAGSLNTGELFF. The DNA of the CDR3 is TGCAGTGCTAGTGCCGGGAGCTTGAACACCGGGGAGCTGTTTTTT.

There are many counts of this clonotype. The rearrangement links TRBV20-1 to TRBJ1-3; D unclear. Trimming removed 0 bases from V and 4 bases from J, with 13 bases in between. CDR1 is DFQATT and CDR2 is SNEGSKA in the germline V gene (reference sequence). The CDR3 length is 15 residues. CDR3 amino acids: CSARDPGEGGNTIYF. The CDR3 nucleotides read TGCAGTGCTAGAGACCCCGGGGAGGGAGGAAACACCATATATTTT.

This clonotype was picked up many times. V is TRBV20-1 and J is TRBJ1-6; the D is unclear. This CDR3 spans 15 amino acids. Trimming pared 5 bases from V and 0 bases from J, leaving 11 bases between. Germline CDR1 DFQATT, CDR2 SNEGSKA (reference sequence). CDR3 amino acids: CSAPSRDSYNSPLHF. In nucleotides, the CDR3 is TGCAGTGCTCCTTCCCGGGACTCCTATAATTCACCCCTCCACTTT.

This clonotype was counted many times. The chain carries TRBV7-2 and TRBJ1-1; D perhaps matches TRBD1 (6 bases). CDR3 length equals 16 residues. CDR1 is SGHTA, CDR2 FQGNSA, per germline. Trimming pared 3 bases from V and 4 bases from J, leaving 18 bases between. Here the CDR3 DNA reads TGTGCCAGCAGCTTGAATGGGGGGGCGCAGGGCACTGAAGCTTTCTTT. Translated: CASSLNGGAQGTEAFF. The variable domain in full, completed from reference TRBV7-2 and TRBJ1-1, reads GAGVSQSPSNKVTEKGKDVELRCDPISGHTALYWYRQSLGQGLEFLIYFQGNSAPDKSGLPSDRFSAERTGGSVSTLTIQRTQQEDSAVYLCASSLNGGAQGTEAFFGQGTRLTVV.

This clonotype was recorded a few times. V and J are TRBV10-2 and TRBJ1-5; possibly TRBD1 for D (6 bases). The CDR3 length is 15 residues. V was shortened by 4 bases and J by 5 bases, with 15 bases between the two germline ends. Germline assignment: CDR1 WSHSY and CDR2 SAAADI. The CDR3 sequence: CASSAVQGRDQPQHF. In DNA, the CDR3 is TGCGCCAGCAGTGCCGTACAGGGTAGGGATCAGCCCCAGCATTTT.